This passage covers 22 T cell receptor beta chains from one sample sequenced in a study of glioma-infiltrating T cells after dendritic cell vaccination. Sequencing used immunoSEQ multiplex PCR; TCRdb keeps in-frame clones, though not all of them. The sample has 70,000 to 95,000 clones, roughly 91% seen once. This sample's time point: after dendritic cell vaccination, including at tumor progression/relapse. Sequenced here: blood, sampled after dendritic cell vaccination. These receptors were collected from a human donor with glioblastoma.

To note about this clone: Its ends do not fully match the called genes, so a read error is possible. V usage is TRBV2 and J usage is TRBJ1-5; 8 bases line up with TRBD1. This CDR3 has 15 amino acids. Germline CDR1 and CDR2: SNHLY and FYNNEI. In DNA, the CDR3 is TGTGCCAGCAGGGAATACAGGGGGAACAATCAACCCCAGCATTTT. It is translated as CASREYRGNNQPQHF.

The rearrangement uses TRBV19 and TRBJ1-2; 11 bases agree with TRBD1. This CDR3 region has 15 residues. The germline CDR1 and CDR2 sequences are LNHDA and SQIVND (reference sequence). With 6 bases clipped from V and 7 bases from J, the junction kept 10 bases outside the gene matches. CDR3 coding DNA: TGTGCCAGTAGGGAGATCCGGGACAGGGGGTTTGGCTACACCTTC. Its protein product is CASREIRDRGFGYTF.

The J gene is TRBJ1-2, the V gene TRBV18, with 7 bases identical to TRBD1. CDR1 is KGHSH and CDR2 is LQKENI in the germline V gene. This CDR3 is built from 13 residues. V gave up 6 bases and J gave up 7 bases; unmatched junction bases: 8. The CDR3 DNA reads TGTGCCAGCTCGGAACAGGGGACCTCTGGCTACACCTTC. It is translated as CASSEQGTSGYTF.

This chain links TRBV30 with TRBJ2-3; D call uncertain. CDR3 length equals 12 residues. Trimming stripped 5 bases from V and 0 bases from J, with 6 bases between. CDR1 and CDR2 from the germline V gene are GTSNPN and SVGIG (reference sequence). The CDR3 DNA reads TGTGCCTGGGACTGGAGCACAGATACGCAGTATTTT. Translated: CAWDWSTDTQYF.

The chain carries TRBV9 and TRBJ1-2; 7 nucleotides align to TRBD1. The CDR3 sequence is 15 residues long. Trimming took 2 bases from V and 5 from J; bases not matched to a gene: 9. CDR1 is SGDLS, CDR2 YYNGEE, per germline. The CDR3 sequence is CASSVVGRGNYGYTF. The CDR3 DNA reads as TGTGCCAGCAGCGTGGTAGGCAGGGGGAATTATGGCTACACCTTC. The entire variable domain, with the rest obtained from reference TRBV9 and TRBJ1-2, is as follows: DSGVTQTPKHLITATGQRVTLRCSPRSGDLSVYWYQQSLDQGLQFLIQYYNGEERAKGNILERFSAQQFPDLHSELNLSSLELGDSALYFCASSVVGRGNYGYTFGSGTRLTVV.

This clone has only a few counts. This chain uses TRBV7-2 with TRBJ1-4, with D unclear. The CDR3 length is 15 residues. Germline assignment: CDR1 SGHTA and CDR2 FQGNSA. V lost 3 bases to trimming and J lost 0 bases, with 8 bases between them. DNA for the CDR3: TGTGCCAGCAGCTTTTCCCCGGCAACTAATGAAAAACTGTTTTTT. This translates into CASSFSPATNEKLFF. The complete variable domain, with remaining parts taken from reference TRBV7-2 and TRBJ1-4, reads GAGVSQSPSNKVTEKGKDVELRCDPISGHTALYWYRQSLGQGLEFLIYFQGNSAPDKSGLPSDRFSAERTGGSVSTLTIQRTQQEDSAVYLCASSFSPATNEKLFFGSGTQLSVL.

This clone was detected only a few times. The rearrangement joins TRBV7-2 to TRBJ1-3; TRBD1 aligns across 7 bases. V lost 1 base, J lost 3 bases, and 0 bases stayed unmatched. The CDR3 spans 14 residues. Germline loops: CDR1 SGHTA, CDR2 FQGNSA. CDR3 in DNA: TGTGCCAGCAGCTTAGACAGGGGTGGAAACACCATATATTTT. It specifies CASSLDRGGNTIYF.

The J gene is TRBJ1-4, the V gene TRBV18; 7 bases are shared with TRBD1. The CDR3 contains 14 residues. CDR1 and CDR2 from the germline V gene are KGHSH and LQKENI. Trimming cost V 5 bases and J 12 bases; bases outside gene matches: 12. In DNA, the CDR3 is TGTGCCAGCTCATACGACAGGGTGAAAAGAGAACTGTTTTTT. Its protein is CASSYDRVKRELFF.

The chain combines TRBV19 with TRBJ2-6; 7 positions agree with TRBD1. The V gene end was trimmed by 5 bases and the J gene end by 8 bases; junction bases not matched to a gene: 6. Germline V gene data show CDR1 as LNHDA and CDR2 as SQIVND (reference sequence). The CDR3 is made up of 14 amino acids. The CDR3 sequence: CASSPRTGSNVLTF. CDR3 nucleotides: TGTGCCAGTAGTCCAAGGACAGGCTCCAACGTCCTGACTTTC.

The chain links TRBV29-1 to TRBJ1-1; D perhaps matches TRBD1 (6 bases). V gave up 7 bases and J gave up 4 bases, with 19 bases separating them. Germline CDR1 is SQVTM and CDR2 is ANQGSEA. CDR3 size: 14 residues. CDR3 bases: TGCAGCGGGGAAAGGAGGGGGGGCCCCACTGAAGCTTTCTTT. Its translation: CSGERRGGPTEAFF.

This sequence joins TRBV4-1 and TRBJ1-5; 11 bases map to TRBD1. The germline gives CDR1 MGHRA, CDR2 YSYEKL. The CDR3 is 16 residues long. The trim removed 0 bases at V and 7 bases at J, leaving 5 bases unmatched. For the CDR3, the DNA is TGCGCCAGCAGCCAAGATGACAGGACAGGGGGCCAGCCCCAGCATTTT. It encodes CASSQDDRTGGQPQHF.

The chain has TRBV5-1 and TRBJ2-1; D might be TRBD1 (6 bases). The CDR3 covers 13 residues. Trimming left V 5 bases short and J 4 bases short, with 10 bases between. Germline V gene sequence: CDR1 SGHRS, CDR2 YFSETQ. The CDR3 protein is CASRLDSYNEQFF. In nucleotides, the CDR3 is TGCGCCAGCAGACTGGACAGTTACAATGAGCAGTTCTTC.

The CDR3 nucleotides read TGCGCCAGCAGCCAACAGGGGGGGGAGACCCAGTACTTC. As protein: CASSQQGGETQYF. This sequence joins TRBV5-1 and TRBJ2-5, with a weak D call TRBD1 (8 bases). CDR1 is SGHRS and CDR2 is YFSETQ in the germline V gene. Between the trimmed V and J ends, which lost 4 bases and 5 bases, there was a span of 12 bases. The CDR3 has 13 amino acids.

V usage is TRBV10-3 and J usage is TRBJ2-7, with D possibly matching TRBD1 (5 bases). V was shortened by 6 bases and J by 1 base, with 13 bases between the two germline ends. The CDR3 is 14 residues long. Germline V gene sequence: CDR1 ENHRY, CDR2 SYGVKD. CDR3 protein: CAISGRPGSYEQYF. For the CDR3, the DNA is TGTGCCATCAGCGGCCGCCCAGGGTCCTACGAGCAGTACTTC.

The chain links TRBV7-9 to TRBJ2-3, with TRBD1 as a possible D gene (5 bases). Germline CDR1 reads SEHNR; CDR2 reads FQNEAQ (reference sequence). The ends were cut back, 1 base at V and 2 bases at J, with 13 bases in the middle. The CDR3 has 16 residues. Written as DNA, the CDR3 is TGTGCCAGCAGCTTAGGGGGCGGAGTTGTCACAGATACGCAGTATTTT. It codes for CASSLGGGVVTDTQYF.

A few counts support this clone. The CDR3 region has the DNA TGCGCCAGCAGCCAAGTCAGGTCCTATAATTCACCCCTCCACTTT. Amino acids: CASSQVRSYNSPLHF. The rearrangement uses TRBV4-3 and TRBJ1-6; no firm D call. Trimming pared 1 base from V and 1 base from J, leaving 5 bases between. The V gene's germline CDR1 is LGHNA and CDR2 YSLEER. This CDR3 region has 15 residues.

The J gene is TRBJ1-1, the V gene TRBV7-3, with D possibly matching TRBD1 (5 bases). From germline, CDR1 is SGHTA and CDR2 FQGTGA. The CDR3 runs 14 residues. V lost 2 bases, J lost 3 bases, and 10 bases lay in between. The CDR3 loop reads CASSLLGRDTEAFF. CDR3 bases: TGTGCCAGCAGCTTATTAGGCAGGGACACTGAAGCTTTCTTT.

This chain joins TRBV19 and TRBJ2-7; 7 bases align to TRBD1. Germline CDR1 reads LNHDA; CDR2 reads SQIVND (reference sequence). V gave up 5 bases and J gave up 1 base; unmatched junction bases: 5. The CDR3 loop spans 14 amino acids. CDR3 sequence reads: CASSPYRGSYEQYF. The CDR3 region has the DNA TGTGCCAGTAGTCCCTACAGGGGTTCCTACGAGCAGTACTTC.

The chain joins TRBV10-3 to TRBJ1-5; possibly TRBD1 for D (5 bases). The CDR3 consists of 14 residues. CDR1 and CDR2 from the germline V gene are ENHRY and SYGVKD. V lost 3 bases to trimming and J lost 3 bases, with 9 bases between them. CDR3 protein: CAISEPGYNQPQHF. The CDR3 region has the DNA TGTGCCATCAGTGAACCAGGGTACAATCAGCCCCAGCATTTT.

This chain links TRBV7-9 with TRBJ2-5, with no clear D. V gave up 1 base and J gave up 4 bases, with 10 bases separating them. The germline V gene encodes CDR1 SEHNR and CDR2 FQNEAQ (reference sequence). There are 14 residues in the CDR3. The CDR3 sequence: CASSLVSIPETQYF. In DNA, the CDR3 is TGTGCCAGCAGCTTAGTCTCTATCCCAGAGACCCAGTACTTC.

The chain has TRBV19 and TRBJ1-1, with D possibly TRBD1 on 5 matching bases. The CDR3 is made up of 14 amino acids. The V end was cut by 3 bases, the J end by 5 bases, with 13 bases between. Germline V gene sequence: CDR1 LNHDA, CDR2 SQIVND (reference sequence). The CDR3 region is CASSMRGAGTEAFF. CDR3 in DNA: TGTGCCAGTAGTATGAGGGGTGCGGGGACTGAAGCTTTCTTT.

The DNA for the CDR3 is TGCGCCAGCAGCTTGGACTGGGGCGGAGAAGCTTTCTTT. Translated, it gives CASSLDWGGEAFF. The chain recombines TRBV5-1 with TRBJ1-1; D possibly corresponds to TRBD1 (5 bases). The V gene's germline CDR1 is SGHRS and CDR2 YFSETQ. The CDR3 contains 13 residues. V lost 0 bases to trimming and J lost 8 bases, with 11 bases between them.